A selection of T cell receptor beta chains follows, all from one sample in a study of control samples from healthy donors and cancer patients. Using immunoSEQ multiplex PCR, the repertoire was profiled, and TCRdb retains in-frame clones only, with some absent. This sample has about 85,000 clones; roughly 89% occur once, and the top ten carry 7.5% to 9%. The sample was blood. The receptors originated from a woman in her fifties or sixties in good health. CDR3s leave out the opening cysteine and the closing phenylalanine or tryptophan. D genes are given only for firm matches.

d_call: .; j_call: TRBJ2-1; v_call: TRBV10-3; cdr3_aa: AISESRQGRSYNEQF
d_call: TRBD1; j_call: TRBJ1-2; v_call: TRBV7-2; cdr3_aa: ASSLGGQGVTYGYT
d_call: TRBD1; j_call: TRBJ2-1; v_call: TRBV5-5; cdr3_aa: ASSQEDRTGNEQF
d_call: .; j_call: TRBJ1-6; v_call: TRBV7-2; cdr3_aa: ASSLFLWDSPLH
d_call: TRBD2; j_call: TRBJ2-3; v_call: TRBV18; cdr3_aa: ASSRGSPSTDTQY
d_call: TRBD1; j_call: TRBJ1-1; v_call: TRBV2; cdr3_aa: ASSPRTGTNTEAF
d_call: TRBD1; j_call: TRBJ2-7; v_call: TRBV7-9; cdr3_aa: ASSRPGTGIGEQY
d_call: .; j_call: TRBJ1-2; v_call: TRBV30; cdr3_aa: AWSVLVGGHGYT
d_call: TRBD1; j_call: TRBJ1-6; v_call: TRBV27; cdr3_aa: ASSFQGASSPLH
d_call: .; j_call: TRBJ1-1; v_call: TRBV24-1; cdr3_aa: ATSDSRTARTEAF
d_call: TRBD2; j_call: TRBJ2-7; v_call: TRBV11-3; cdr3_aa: ASSSGLASYEQY
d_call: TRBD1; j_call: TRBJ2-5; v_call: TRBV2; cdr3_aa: ASGRQGETQY
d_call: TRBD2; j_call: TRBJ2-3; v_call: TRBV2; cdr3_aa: ASRRTGTSGNTQY
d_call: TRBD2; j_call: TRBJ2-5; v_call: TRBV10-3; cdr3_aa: AISSRQFGGGQETQY
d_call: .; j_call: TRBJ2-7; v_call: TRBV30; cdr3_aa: AWKRGPYYEQY
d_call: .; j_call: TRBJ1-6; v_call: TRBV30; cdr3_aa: AWSVKHTSYNSPLH
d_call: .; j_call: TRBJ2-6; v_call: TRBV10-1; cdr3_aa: ASSADNSGANVLT
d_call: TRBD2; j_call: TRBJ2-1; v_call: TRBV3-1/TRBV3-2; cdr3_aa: ASSHRGSGGFAEQF
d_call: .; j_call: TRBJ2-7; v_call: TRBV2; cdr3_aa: ASKEGAGNWYEQY
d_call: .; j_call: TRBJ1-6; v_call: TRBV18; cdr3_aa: ASSQGFRGNSPLH